Sequencing of this TCR beta chain was carried out in a study of blood T cells in healthy people across ages. Whole-study results and caveats: There was no known CMV status for donors, so expanded clonotype changes were possibly confounded. TCR beta diversity correlated strongly with naive T cell percentage.

V shed 0 bases and J 1 base; nucleotides not matched to a gene: 2. The CDR3 length is 15 residues. CDR1 and CDR2 (germline): LGHNA, YNFKEQ. This clonotype was found a few times. Its antigen is not known. Combining a sample-barcoded 5' primer with a J-beta primer mix, a second PCR ran for about 6 to 11 cycles. TCRdb re-derived calls from the 5' RACE reads in MiXCR, one entry per CDR3 protein. The top ten hold 10% to 15% of the sample, which has approximately 800,000 distinct CDR3 sequences, around 36% seen once. Those donating, healthy Caucasian individuals from Russia, were aged about 6 to 90. Samples had at least 6.5 million PBMCs isolated from them.

Specimen: blood. V usage is TRBV4-2 and J usage is TRBJ2-5, with 7 bases lining up with TRBD2. The clonotype originates from a man between 18 and 29 years old in good health. The CDR3 here is CASSQETGGQETQYF. As DNA, the CDR3 is TGTGCCAGCAGCCAAGAAACGGGGGGCCAAGAGACCCAGTACTTC.